Shown below are 12 T cell receptor beta chains from a single sample sequenced in a study of OX40 agonist ivuxolimab in advanced cancers. Data came from immunoSEQ multiplex PCR; TCRdb stores just in-frame clones and leaves some out. The sample lists approximately 60,000 clones; 84% were seen once. Material: CD4+ or CD8+ T cells sorted from blood, obtained in a trial of the OX40 agonist ivuxolimab. All receptors come from an adult with an advanced solid tumor such as melanoma, head and neck, liver or kidney cancer.

The V call is TRBV19, the J call TRBJ1-5; tentatively, D is TRBD1 (6 bases). Trimming stripped 7 bases from V and 2 bases from J, with 24 bases between. The CDR3 length is 18 residues. Germline assignment: CDR1 LNHDA and CDR2 SQIVND (reference sequence). This chain's CDR3 is CASMGRDNRGVRNQPQHF. The DNA for the CDR3 is TGTGCCAGTATGGGCAGGGACAACCGAGGGGTACGCAATCAGCCCCAGCATTTT.

The chain carries TRBV28 and TRBJ2-2, with 7 bases aligning to TRBD2. Germline values: CDR1 MDHEN, CDR2 SYDVKM. The CDR3 has 17 residues. With 2 bases clipped from V and 1 base from J, the junction kept 7 bases outside the gene matches. CDR3 DNA: TGTGCCAGCAGTTTAGGGGGATTAGCGGGGAACACCGGGGAGCTGTTTTTT. As protein: CASSLGGLAGNTGELFF. Looking up the rest from reference TRBV28 and TRBJ2-2 gives the full variable domain: DVKVTQSSRYLVKRTGEKVFLECVQDMDHENMFWYRQDPGLGLRLIYFSYDVKMKEKGDIPEGYSVSREKKERFSLILESASTNQTSMYLCASSLGGLAGNTGELFFGEGSRLTVL.

This rearrangement joins TRBV5-8 to TRBJ2-2, with 8 bases aligning to TRBD2. CDR1 is SGHTS and CDR2 is YDEGEE in the germline V gene. CDR3 length: 17 residues. V was clipped by 3 bases and J by 4 bases; unmatched bases: 11. As DNA, the CDR3 is TGTGCCAGCAGCTCCTTCGGGGGTAGCGGGACCACCGGGGAGCTGTTTTTT. Its translation: CASSSFGGSGTTGELFF. The variable domain in full, with the rest retrieved from reference TRBV5-8 and TRBJ2-2, is EAGVTQSPTHLIKTRGQQATLRCSPISGHTSVYWYQQALGLGLQFLLWYDEGEERNRGNFPPRFSGRQFPNYSSELNVNALELEDSALYLCASSSFGGSGTTGELFFGEGSRLTVL.

This chain joins TRBV7-2 and TRBJ2-3; D tentatively fits TRBD1 or TRBD2 (5 bases each). Trimming stripped 4 bases from V and 0 bases from J, with 11 bases between. The CDR3 is made up of 15 amino acids. Germline V CDR1 and CDR2: SGHTA, FQGNSA. CDR3 residues: CASSWDGGSTDTQYF. Written as DNA, the CDR3 is TGTGCCAGCAGCTGGGACGGTGGGAGCACAGATACGCAGTATTTT. Together with reference TRBV7-2 and TRBJ2-3, the CDR3 gives the full variable domain: GAGVSQSPSNKVTEKGKDVELRCDPISGHTALYWYRQSLGQGLEFLIYFQGNSAPDKSGLPSDRFSAERTGGSVSTLTIQRTQQEDSAVYLCASSWDGGSTDTQYFGPGTRLTVL.

CDR3 loop: CASSEARGTEQYF. CDR3 nucleotides: TGTGCCAGCAGTGAAGCTCGAGGTACTGAGCAGTACTTC. The rearrangement joins TRBV6-1 to TRBJ2-7; D gene unclear. Looked up from germline, CDR1 is MNHNS and CDR2 is SASEGT. This CDR3 is 13 amino acids long. V was trimmed by 0 bases and J by 7 bases, leaving 10 bases between them.

This clone was detected only once. This chain uses TRBV10-2 with TRBJ2-4, with D perhaps matching TRBD2 (6 bases). This CDR3 region has 15 residues. The germline CDR1 and CDR2 sequences are WSHSY and SAAADI. V was shortened by 2 bases and J by 2 bases, with 10 bases between the two germline ends. The CDR3 is CASSEGGSTKNIQYF. As DNA, the CDR3 is TGCGCCAGCAGTGAGGGAGGGAGTACCAAAAACATTCAGTACTTC.

J is TRBJ1-2 and V is TRBV2, with D uncertain. The CDR3 has 13 amino acids. From germline, CDR1 is SNHLY and CDR2 FYNNEI. Trimming took off 7 bases at V and 5 bases at J, with 14 bases between the two ends. CDR3 region: CASKVDGAYGYTF. The CDR3 DNA is TGTGCCAGCAAGGTGGACGGAGCTTATGGCTACACCTTC.

This sequence joins TRBV27 and TRBJ1-1, with D possibly matching TRBD1 (5 bases). Germline CDR1 and CDR2: MNHEY and SMNVEV (reference sequence). V shed 10 bases and J shed 0 bases, with 9 bases lying between them. There are 12 residues in the CDR3. The CDR3 sequence: CATGGMNTEAFF. The CDR3, as DNA: TGTGCCACGGGGGGTATGAACACTGAAGCTTTCTTT.

This chain joins TRBV5-6 and TRBJ2-7; D not resolved. This CDR3 contains 14 residues. Germline V gene lookup returns CDR1 SGHDT and CDR2 YYEEEE. V was shortened by 0 bases and J by 6 bases, with 13 bases between the two germline ends. CDR3: CASSLGSLRSEQYF. CDR3 bases: TGTGCCAGCAGCTTGGGGTCCCTCAGGAGCGAGCAGTACTTC.

The rearrangement uses TRBV7-2 and TRBJ2-1; TRBD2 aligns across 8 bases. This CDR3 is 15 amino acids long. Germline values: CDR1 SGHTA, CDR2 FQGNSA. Trimming took 5 bases from V and 8 from J; bases not matched to a gene: 11. CDR3 in DNA: TGTGCCAGCAGCCCTGGGACTAGGGGTGGGGATGAGCAGTTCTTC. Amino acid sequence: CASSPGTRGGDEQFF.

The chain carries TRBV10-1 and TRBJ2-2; D gene ambiguous. The CDR3 spans 13 residues. The V end lost 6 bases, the J end lost 6 bases, and 11 bases lay between the germline ends. CDR1 is WNHNN and CDR2 is SYGVQD in the germline V gene (reference sequence). The CDR3 is CASRETWAGELFF. The CDR3 region has the DNA TGCGCCAGCAGAGAGACATGGGCCGGGGAGCTGTTTTTT.

The chain joins TRBV10-3 to TRBJ1-2; no reliable D call. CDR3 length: 13 amino acids. V was clipped by 0 bases and J by 8 bases, with 10 bases between them. Germline V gene sequence: CDR1 ENHRY, CDR2 SYGVKD. This CDR3 is CAISESTELGYTF. DNA of the CDR3: TGTGCCATCAGTGAGTCGACCGAGTTGGGCTACACCTTC.